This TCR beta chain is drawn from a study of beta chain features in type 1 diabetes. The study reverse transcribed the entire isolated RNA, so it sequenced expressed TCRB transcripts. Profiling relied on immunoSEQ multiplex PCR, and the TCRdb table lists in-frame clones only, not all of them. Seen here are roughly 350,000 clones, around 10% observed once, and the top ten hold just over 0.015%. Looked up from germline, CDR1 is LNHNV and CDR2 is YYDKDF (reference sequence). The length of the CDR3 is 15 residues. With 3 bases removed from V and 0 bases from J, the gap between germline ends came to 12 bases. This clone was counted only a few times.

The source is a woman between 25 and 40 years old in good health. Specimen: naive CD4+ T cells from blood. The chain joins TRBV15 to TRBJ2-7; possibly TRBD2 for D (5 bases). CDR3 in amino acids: CATSRLAGGSYEQYF. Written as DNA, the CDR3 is TGTGCCACCAGCAGGTTAGCCGGAGGCTCCTACGAGCAGTACTTC.